This T cell receptor (beta chain) was captured by sequencing in a study of patients and donors after allogeneic stem cell transplantation. The germline CDR1 and CDR2 sequences are SEHNR and FQNEAQ (reference sequence). V was clipped by 5 bases and J by 3 bases; unmatched bases: 5. The CDR3 sequence is 15 residues long. This clonotype was detected only a few times. TCRdb re-called the RT-PCR reads with MiXCR, one entry per CDR3 protein. The profile covers about 960,000 distinct CDR3 sequences, with over 15% appearing a single time and about 6% taken by the ten largest. The clonotype was recovered from a human donor who was either an allogeneic HSCT recipient or a stem cell or donor lymphocyte infusion donor (not recorded which). It is not recorded whose cells these are; they may come from a transplant donor. Sequencing used blood, either unsorted or a sorted T cell fraction (not recorded which). This chain uses TRBV7-9 with TRBJ2-5, with TRBD1 identical over 11 bases. The CDR3 loop is CASSGRDRGKETQYF. CDR3 nucleotides: TGTGCCAGCAGCGGTAGGGACAGGGGGAAAGAGACCCAGTACTTC.